Below, 7 T cell receptor beta chains from the same sample are listed, as sequenced in a study of T-cell memory formation after mild COVID-19. TCRdb passed the 5' RACE reads through MiXCR, listing each CDR3 protein once. The table shows around 430,000 distinct CDR3 sequences, with roughly 15% occurring only once. Sequenced: PBMCs or a T cell subset sorted from them (not recorded which). The origin of the receptors is a man aged 18 to 30 who had mild COVID-19 (a few samples of this study predate the infection). Cell type and time point are not known.

The chain links TRBV21-1 to TRBJ2-7; TRBD1, the D gene given by the table, was not confirmed from the DNA. TRBV21-1 represents a pseudogene. The CDR3 totals 14 residues. In DNA, the CDR3 is TGTGCCAGCATTCCCGGGGACGTTAACTACGAGCAGTACGTC. This gives the protein CASIPGDVNYEQYV.

This clonotype was observed a handful of times. The chain links TRBV7-2 to TRBJ1-1; D is unresolved. Germline values: CDR1 SGHTA, CDR2 FQGNSA. This CDR3 region has 12 residues. V lost 2 bases and J 5 bases, leaving 6 bases between the germline ends. The CDR3 DNA reads TGTGCCAGCAGCTTATGGGAAACTGAAGCTTTCTTT. Amino acid sequence: CASSLWETEAFF.

This clonotype was observed a handful of times. V gene TRBV6-2 or TRBV6-3 combines with J gene TRBJ1-1; D unresolved. The CDR3 runs 15 residues. The V gene lost 2 bases and the J gene lost 5 bases, with 15 bases spanning the gap. The germline V gene has CDR1 MNHEY and CDR2 SVGEGT. CDR3 amino acids: CASSYLHRPETEAFF. CDR3 nucleotides: TGTGCCAGCAGTTACCTTCACCGGCCCGAGACTGAAGCTTTCTTT.

The CDR3 reads CASGLPDYTF. The CDR3 DNA is TGTGCCAGCGGGCTTCCCGACTACACCTTC. V is TRBV7-9 and J is TRBJ1-2; no clear D. Trimming stripped 8 bases from V and 10 bases from J, with 11 bases between. The germline V gene has CDR1 SEHNR and CDR2 FQNEAQ (reference sequence). The CDR3 is made up of 10 amino acids.

The chain couples TRBV12-3 or TRBV12-4 to TRBJ2-5; 10 nucleotides match TRBD1. This CDR3 comprises 15 residues. The junction had 8 bases not matched to a gene; V was cut back by 6 bases and J by 4 bases. The CDR3 region has the DNA TGTGCCAGCAGCCAGACAGGGGGCGGGGGAGAGACCCAGTACTTC. It codes for CASSQTGGGGETQYF.

The gene calls are TRBV23-1 and TRBJ2-7; tentatively, D is TRBD2 (6 bases). TRBV23-1 is annotated as an ORF whose role is uncertain. Trimming removed 6 bases at V and 7 bases at J, with 28 bases between. The CDR3 length is 17 residues. CDR3 bases: TGCGCCAGCAGCCGGCGACAACCGGGACTTCGGGAAAGAGAGCAGTACGTC. Its protein product is CASSRRQPGLREREQYV.

V and J are TRBV11-2 and TRBJ2-1, with a weak D call TRBD1 (5 bases). The V gene lost 2 bases and the J gene lost 6 bases, with 11 bases spanning the gap. This CDR3 contains 14 residues. The germline V gene has CDR1 SGHAT and CDR2 FQNNGV. Here the CDR3 DNA reads TGTGCCAGCAGCTTATCAGGGTGGGGCAATGAGCAGTTCTTC. Its translation is CASSLSGWGNEQFF.